Each of the 21 T cell receptor beta chains below was sequenced from the same sample in a study of T cell clonality in common variable immunodeficiency. TCRdb's table, derived via immunoSEQ multiplex PCR, lists solely in-frame clones and lacks some. This repertoire holds approximately 52,000 clones, and none appear only once. Sequenced material: peripheral blood mononuclear cells. The receptors come from a person aged 18-70 years in good health.

This clone has ten or more counts. The observed sequence ends 3 residues before the CDR3 terminus, with the missing tail filled in from the germline J gene. The chain joins TRBV6-1 to TRBJ1-4; D possibly corresponds to TRBD1 (5 bases). Trimming stripped 4 bases from V and 2 bases from J, with 14 bases between. Germline V gene lookup returns CDR1 MNHNS and CDR2 SASEGT. This CDR3 spans 16 amino acids. The CDR3 here is CASSGGEHTTNEKLFF. Partial CDR3 DNA: TGTGCCAGCAGTGGGGGGGAGCATACCACTAATGAAAAA.

In its sample, this clone was seen many times. The CDR3 end is not reached by the read, which stops 3 residues before it; the germline J gene fills it in. V gene TRBV10-1 combines with J gene TRBJ2-2; TRBD2 matches 7 bases. V gave up 5 bases and J gave up 3 bases; unmatched junction bases: 12. Germline loops: CDR1 WNHNN, CDR2 SYGVQD (reference sequence). CDR3 length: 17 residues. CDR3 DNA (partial): TGCGCCAGCAGTAGGACGGCGGGAGAGCATCACACCGGGGAG. Protein product: CASSRTAGEHHTGE. The entire CDR3 reads CASSRTAGEHHTGELFF.

This clone has at least ten counts. The read ends 3 residues early relative to the CDR3; the germline J gene fills the gap. This sequence joins TRBV23-1 and TRBJ2-1; perhaps TRBD1 as D (5 bases). TRBV23-1 is identified as an open reading frame with a role that is uncertain. The CDR3 runs to 16 residues. The ends were cut back, 1 base at V and 5 bases at J, with 15 bases in the middle. The CDR3 sequence: CASSQCNQGSNNEQFF. The CDR3 DNA, read in part, is TGCGCCAGCAGTCAATGCAACCAGGGCTCGAACAATGAG.

This clone has ten or more counts. The read terminates 3 residues ahead of where the CDR3 ends, so the germline J gene completes it. V usage is TRBV11-3 and J usage is TRBJ2-1; 11 bases fit TRBD2. Trimming at V came to 6 bases and at J to 5 bases, leaving 6 bases not matched to a gene. The CDR3 covers 15 residues. CDR1 SGHNT and CDR2 YENEEA come from the germline V gene. The CDR3 here is CASRFLAGGDNEQFF. The part of the CDR3 DNA that was read is TGTGCCAGCAGGTTCCTAGCGGGAGGAGACAATGAG.

There are many counts of this clone. The CDR3 is cut off 3 residues early in the read; its end comes from the germline J gene. The V and J genes are TRBV5-1 and TRBJ2-1; TRBD2 might be the D (6 bases). Germline V gene sequence: CDR1 SGHRS, CDR2 YFSETQ. The CDR3 runs 15 residues. The V end was cut by 3 bases, the J end by 2 bases, with 12 bases between. This chain's CDR3 is CASSSGLTTYNEQFF. The sequenced part of the CDR3 DNA is TGCGCCAGCAGCTCGGGACTTACCACCTACAATGAG. Full variable domain (missing parts from reference TRBV5-1 and TRBJ2-1): KAGVTQTPRYLIKTRGQQVTLSCSPISGHRSVSWYQQTPGQGLQFLFEYFSETQRNKGNFPGRFSGRQFSNSRSEMNVSTLELGDSALYLCASSSGLTTYNEQFFGPGTRLTVL.

There are a few counts of this clone. Read sequence stops 3 residues before the CDR3 end, and the germline J gene provides the missing end. The chain couples TRBV5-6 to TRBJ2-7; 11 bases line up with TRBD2. Germline lookup yields CDR1 SGHDT and CDR2 YYEEEE. This CDR3 is 15 amino acids long. Unmatched junction bases numbered 6, after V lost 5 bases and J lost 2 bases. The CDR3 spells CASSHGLAGTYEQYF. Partial CDR3 DNA: TGTGCCAGCAGTCATGGACTAGCGGGCACCTACGAG.

This clone appeared many times. Sequencing ends 3 residues short of the CDR3 end; the germline J gene provides the rest. V and J are TRBV7-9 and TRBJ2-7, with 8 bases lining up with TRBD1. J gave up 3 bases and V 5 bases, and 9 bases lay outside the gene matches. The CDR3 totals 15 residues. Germline lookup yields CDR1 SEHNR and CDR2 FQNEAQ (reference sequence). This CDR3 reads CASSVDRVSIYEQYF. CDR3 DNA (partial): TGTGCCAGCAGCGTGGACAGGGTCAGTATCTACGAG.

This clone showed up just a few times. Read data end 3 residues before the CDR3 end; the end is taken from the germline J gene. The chain recombines TRBV10-2 with TRBJ2-5, with 10 bases that match TRBD2. This CDR3 region has 15 residues. Germline CDR1 is WSHSY and CDR2 is SAAADI. Trimming at V came to 2 bases and at J to 2 bases, leaving 2 bases not matched to a gene. The DNA read from the CDR3 is TGCGCCAGCAGTGAGATGACTAGCGGGCAAGAGACC. This sequence encodes CASSEMTSGQET. The whole CDR3 region reads CASSEMTSGQETQYF.

In its sample, this clone was seen many times. From the germline J gene comes the end of the CDR3, since the read stops 3 residues before it. This chain joins TRBV4-2 and TRBJ1-3, with TRBD1 matching 8 bases. The CDR3 has 20 amino acids. J was trimmed by 0 bases and V by 0 bases; bases with no gene match: 13. Germline V gene data show CDR1 as LGHNA and CDR2 as YNFKEQ. CDR3: CASSQDLPGQASFSGNTIYF. CDR3 DNA (partial): TGTGCCAGCAGCCAAGATTTGCCGGGACAGGCTTCCTTCTCTGGAAACACC.

The sample holds many counts of this clone. The read gets to within 3 residues of the CDR3 end, and the germline J gene fills in the rest. Other DNA sequences from this sample encode an identical CDR3 as well. V is TRBV18 and J is TRBJ1-3; tentatively, D is TRBD1 (6 bases). The germline V and J ends were trimmed by 6 bases and 3 bases, with 15 bases remaining between them. CDR3 size: 15 residues. Germline values: CDR1 KGHSH, CDR2 LQKENI. CDR3 DNA (partial): TGTGCCAGCTCGCTTCAGGACAGCTTTGGAAACACC. Its translation is CASSLQDSFGNT. The CDR3 reads in full as CASSLQDSFGNTIYF.

The sample holds a few counts of this clone. Read data end 3 residues before the CDR3 end; the end is taken from the germline J gene. The J gene is TRBJ2-1, the V gene TRBV13; tentative D call: TRBD1 (7 bases). The germline V and J ends were trimmed by 6 bases and 7 bases, with 25 bases remaining between them. The germline V gene has CDR1 PRHDT and CDR2 FYEKMQ (reference sequence). This CDR3 has 17 residues. CDR3 DNA, as far as it was read: TGTGCCAGCAGAGCCGGACGGAGGGGACAGTTATGGAATGAG. It specifies CASRAGRRGQLWNE. The CDR3 in its entirety is CASRAGRRGQLWNEQFF.

This clone was observed many times. The read terminates 3 residues ahead of where the CDR3 ends, so the germline J gene completes it. V usage is TRBV30 and J usage is TRBJ2-7, with D tentatively TRBD1 (6 bases). The ends were cut back, 4 bases at V and 5 bases at J, with 12 bases in the middle. This CDR3 comprises 12 residues. The germline V gene has CDR1 GTSNPN and CDR2 SVGIG (reference sequence). The CDR3 spells CAWNRASDEQYF. CDR3 DNA, as far as it was read: TGTGCCTGGAACAGGGCGTCTGACGAG.

At least ten counts were recorded for this clone. The junction departs from germline at one end; a sequencing error may be responsible. The DNA ends 3 residues before the CDR3 does, and the rest of the CDR3 is filled in from the germline J gene. V gene TRBV28 combines with J gene TRBJ2-7; D is unresolved. The CDR3 extends over 11 amino acids. Per germline, CDR1 MDHEN and CDR2 SYDVKM. The CDR3 reads CVSSVRYEQYF. The covered CDR3 bases are TGTGTCAGCAGTGTGCGATACGAG.

This clone has at least ten counts. The read terminates 3 residues before the CDR3 end, so the remaining end is supplied by the germline J gene. This rearrangement joins TRBV19 to TRBJ2-1; 12 positions match TRBD2. The CDR3 is made up of 15 amino acids. The ends lost 2 bases at V and 6 bases at J; junction bases unmatched: 2. CDR1 and CDR2 (germline): LNHDA, SQIVND (reference sequence). The part of the CDR3 DNA that was read is TGTGCCAGTAGTATACAGGGACTAGCGGGCAATGAG. Its translation: CASSIQGLAGNE. The full CDR3 reads CASSIQGLAGNEQFF.

This clone has ten or more counts. The read comes to an end 3 residues before the CDR3 does, leaving the germline J gene to fill in the end. This sequence joins TRBV20-1 and TRBJ2-2; D is perhaps TRBD1 (6 bases). The CDR3 has 11 amino acids. CDR1 is DFQATT and CDR2 is SNEGSKA in the germline V gene (reference sequence). CDR3 protein: CSASSGTELFF. The covered CDR3 bases are TGCAGTGCTAGCTCCGGGACAGAG.

This clone occurred many times. The read ends 3 residues shy of where the CDR3 ends; the end is completed using the germline J gene. The chain combines TRBV19 with TRBJ2-3, with D unclear. Trimming left V 6 bases short and J 4 bases short, with 11 bases between. Germline V gene lookup returns CDR1 LNHDA and CDR2 SQIVND (reference sequence). The CDR3 has 13 residues. The CDR3 loop is CASSNRVSDTQYF. The sequenced CDR3 bases are TGTGCCAGTAGCAATCGCGTCTCAGATACG.

This clone came up a few times. The observed sequence ends 3 residues before the CDR3 terminus, with the missing tail filled in from the germline J gene. The chain uses TRBV5-1 and TRBJ2-1, with 11 nucleotides matching TRBD2. The CDR3 totals 15 residues. The V gene's germline CDR1 is SGHRS and CDR2 YFSETQ. The J segment lost 0 bases and the V segment lost 5 bases, leaving 1 base of the junction unmatched. CDR3 DNA, as far as it was read: TGCGCCAGCAGTACTAGCGGGAGCTCCTACAATGAG. It encodes CASSTSGSSYNE. The entire CDR3 is CASSTSGSSYNEQFF.

On this clone: The read stops 3 residues short of the end of the CDR3; the missing end is completed from the germline J gene. The chain joins TRBV27 to TRBJ2-7, with 14 bases aligning to TRBD2. The CDR3 covers 15 residues. V trimming: 5 bases; J trimming: 5 bases; junction bases outside the gene matches: 5. Per germline, CDR1 MNHEY and CDR2 SMNVEV (reference sequence). CDR3 in amino acids: CASSPGLAGVDEQYF. The covered CDR3 bases are TGTGCCAGCAGTCCGGGACTAGCGGGAGTAGACGAG.

This clone was seen at least ten times. The CDR3 extends 3 residues past the end of the read, so its final part is completed from the germline J gene. This chain uses TRBV6-2 or TRBV6-3 with TRBJ2-7; D is unclear. V gave up 10 bases and J gave up 0 bases, with 13 bases separating them. The CDR3 consists of 13 residues. Per germline, CDR1 MNHEY and CDR2 SVGEGT. CDR3 bases read: TGTGCCACCCTTGCGGAATACTCCTACGAG. It codes for CATLAEYSYE. The entire CDR3 reads CATLAEYSYEQYF.

The sample holds many counts of this clone. The DNA ends 3 residues before the CDR3 does, and the rest of the CDR3 is filled in from the germline J gene. The J gene is TRBJ2-3, the V gene TRBV20-1; 10 nucleotides align to TRBD2. The V gene's germline CDR1 is DFQATT and CDR2 SNEGSKA (reference sequence). This CDR3 region has 16 residues. V trimming: 4 bases; J trimming: 3 bases; junction bases outside the gene matches: 10. The CDR3 sequence: CSAKDSAGGDTDTQYF. Incomplete CDR3 DNA: TGCAGTGCTAAGGATTCAGCGGGAGGGGATACAGATACG.

This clone was detected ten times or more. The read gets to within 3 residues of the CDR3 end, and the germline J gene fills in the rest. The V and J genes are TRBV19 and TRBJ2-1, with D unclear. V was shortened by 8 bases and J by 7 bases, with 21 bases between the two germline ends. This CDR3 comprises 15 residues. Germline V gene lookup returns CDR1 LNHDA and CDR2 SQIVND (reference sequence). CDR3 protein: CASRVVALLANEQFF. Incomplete CDR3 DNA: TGTGCCAGTCGGGTCGTGGCCCTCCTTGCGAATGAG.